This entry describes one T cell receptor (beta chain). What it binds is not known. Diagnosing involved the use of clinical symptoms, serum thyroxine and TRAb, thyroid ultrasound and orbital computed tomography. V lost 6 bases and J lost 1; bases outside the gene matches: 4. The CDR3 has 13 amino acids. The V gene's germline CDR1 is DFQATT and CDR2 SNEGSKA (reference sequence). These data come from a study of T cells in Graves' hyperthyroidism and ophthalmopathy. General study findings and limits: The model made its ophthalmopathy prediction, and onset followed a median approximately six months later.

Amplified TCR beta CDR3 regions came from RNA transcripts. Primed by the HTBI set, a first-round RT-PCR was run on the TCR CDR3. TCRdb redid the calling of the multiplex PCR reads with MiXCR, one entry per CDR3 protein. The sample yields about 380,000 distinct CDR3 sequences, 15% to 20% seen once. Sequencing input: blood. This chain connects TRBV20-1 to TRBJ1-2, with 8 bases that match TRBD1. The sequence came from a man younger than 35 with Graves' ophthalmopathy. CDR3 sequence reads: CSARGPDNYGYTF. DNA for the CDR3: TGCAGTGCCAGGGGGCCAGATAACTATGGCTACACCTTC.